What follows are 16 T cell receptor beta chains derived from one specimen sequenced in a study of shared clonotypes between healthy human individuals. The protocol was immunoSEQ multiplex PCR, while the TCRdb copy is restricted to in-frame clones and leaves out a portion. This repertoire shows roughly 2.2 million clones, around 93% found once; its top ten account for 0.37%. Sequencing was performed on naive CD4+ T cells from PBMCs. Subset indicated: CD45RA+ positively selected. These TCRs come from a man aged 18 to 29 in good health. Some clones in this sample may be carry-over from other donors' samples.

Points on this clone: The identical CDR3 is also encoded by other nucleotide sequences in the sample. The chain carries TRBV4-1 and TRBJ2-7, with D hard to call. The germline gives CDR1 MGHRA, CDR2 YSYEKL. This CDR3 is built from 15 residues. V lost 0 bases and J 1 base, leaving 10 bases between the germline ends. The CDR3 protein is CASSQDRASSYEQYF. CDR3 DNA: TGCGCCAGCAGCCAAGATCGGGCCAGTTCCTACGAGCAGTACTTC.

The CDR3 loop is CASSTQVYGEHTQYF. CDR3 in DNA: TGTGCCAGCAGCACACAGGTCTATGGCGAGCATACGCAGTATTTT. This chain uses TRBV7-3 with TRBJ2-3, with D tentatively TRBD1 (5 bases). The length of the CDR3 is 15 residues. Germline V gene sequence: CDR1 SGHTA, CDR2 FQGTGA. Trimming left V 5 bases short and J 7 bases short, with 19 bases between.

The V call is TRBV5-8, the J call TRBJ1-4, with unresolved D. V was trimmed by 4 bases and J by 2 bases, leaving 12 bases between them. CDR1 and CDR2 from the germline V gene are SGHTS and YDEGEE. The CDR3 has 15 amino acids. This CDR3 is CASSAWTGTNEKLFF. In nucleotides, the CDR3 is TGTGCCAGCAGCGCATGGACGGGTACTAATGAAAAACTGTTTTTT.

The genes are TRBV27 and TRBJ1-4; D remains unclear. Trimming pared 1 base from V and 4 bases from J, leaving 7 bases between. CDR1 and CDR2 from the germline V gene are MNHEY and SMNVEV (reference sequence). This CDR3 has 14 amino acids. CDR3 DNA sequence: TGTGCCAGCAGTTTATTACAGAGTAATGAAAAACTGTTTTTT. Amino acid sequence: CASSLLQSNEKLFF.

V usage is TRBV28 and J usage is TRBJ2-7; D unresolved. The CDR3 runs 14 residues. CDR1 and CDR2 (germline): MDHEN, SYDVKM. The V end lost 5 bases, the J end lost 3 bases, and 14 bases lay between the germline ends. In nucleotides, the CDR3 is TGTGCCAGCAGTGTGTGGCCAGGCCACTACGAGCAGTACTTC. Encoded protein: CASSVWPGHYEQYF.

The CDR3 DNA follows: TGTGCCAGCAGCCGAGTCGGGACAGGGGTAAACACCATATATTTT. Protein sequence: CASSRVGTGVNTIYF. This chain uses TRBV7-2 with TRBJ1-3; 10 nucleotides agree with TRBD1. Germline V gene sequence: CDR1 SGHTA, CDR2 FQGNSA. This CDR3 has 15 amino acids. J was trimmed by 6 bases and V by 5 bases; bases with no gene match: 7.

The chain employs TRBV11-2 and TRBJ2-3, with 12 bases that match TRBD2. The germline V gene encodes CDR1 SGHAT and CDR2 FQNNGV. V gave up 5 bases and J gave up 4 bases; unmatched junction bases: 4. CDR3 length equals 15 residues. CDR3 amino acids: CASSERLAGADTQYF. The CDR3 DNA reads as TGTGCCAGCAGCGAGCGACTAGCGGGAGCAGATACGCAGTATTTT.

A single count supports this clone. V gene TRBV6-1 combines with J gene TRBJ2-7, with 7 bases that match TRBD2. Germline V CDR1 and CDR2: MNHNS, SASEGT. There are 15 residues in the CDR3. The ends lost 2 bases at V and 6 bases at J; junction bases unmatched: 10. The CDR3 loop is CASSENPGRISEQYF. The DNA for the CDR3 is TGTGCCAGCAGTGAAAACCCCGGGAGGATCAGCGAGCAGTACTTC.

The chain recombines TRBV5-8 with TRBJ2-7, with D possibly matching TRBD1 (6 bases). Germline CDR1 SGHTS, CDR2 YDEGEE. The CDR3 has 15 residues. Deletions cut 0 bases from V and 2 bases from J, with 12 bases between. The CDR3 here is CASSLGPDSTYEQYF. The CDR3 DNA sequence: TGTGCCAGCAGCTTGGGTCCGGACAGTACCTACGAGCAGTACTTC. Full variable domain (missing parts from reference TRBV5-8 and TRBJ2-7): EAGVTQSPTHLIKTRGQQATLRCSPISGHTSVYWYQQALGLGLQFLLWYDEGEERNRGNFPPRFSGRQFPNYSSELNVNALELEDSALYLCASSLGPDSTYEQYFGPGTRLTVT.

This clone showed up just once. This CDR3 reads CASSDSGRDRGNEQYF. Written as DNA, the CDR3 is TGTGCCAGCAGCGACTCGGGCCGGGACAGGGGGAACGAGCAGTACTTC. The rearrangement uses TRBV13 and TRBJ2-7; TRBD1 matches 11 bases. This CDR3 contains 16 residues. J gave up 5 bases and V 5 bases, and 11 bases lay outside the gene matches. CDR1 is PRHDT and CDR2 is FYEKMQ in the germline V gene (reference sequence). Combining the CDR3 with reference TRBV13 and TRBJ2-7 gives the whole variable domain AAGVIQSPRHLIKEKRETATLKCYPIPRHDTVYWYQQGPGQDPQFLISFYEKMQSDKGSIPDRFSAQQFSDYHSELNMSSLELGDSALYFCASSDSGRDRGNEQYFGPGTRLTVT.

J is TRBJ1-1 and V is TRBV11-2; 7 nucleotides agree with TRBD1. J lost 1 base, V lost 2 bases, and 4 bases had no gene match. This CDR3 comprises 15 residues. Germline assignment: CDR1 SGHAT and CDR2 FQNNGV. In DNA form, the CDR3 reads TGTGCCAGCAGCTTACGCCCAGGGGGGAACACTGAAGCTTTCTTT. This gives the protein CASSLRPGGNTEAFF.

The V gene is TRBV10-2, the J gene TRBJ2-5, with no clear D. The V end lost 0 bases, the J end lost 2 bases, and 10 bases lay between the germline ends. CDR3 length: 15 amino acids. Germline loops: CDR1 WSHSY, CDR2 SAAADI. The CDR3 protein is CASSESLSRQETQYF. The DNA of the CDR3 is TGCGCCAGCAGTGAGTCTTTGTCCCGGCAAGAGACCCAGTACTTC.

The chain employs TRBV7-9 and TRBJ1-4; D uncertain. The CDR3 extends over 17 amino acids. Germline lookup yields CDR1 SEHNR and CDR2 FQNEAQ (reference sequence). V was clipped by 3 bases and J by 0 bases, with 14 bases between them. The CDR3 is CASSLDLGLSTNEKLFF. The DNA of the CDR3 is TGTGCCAGCAGCTTGGACCTCGGACTCTCAACTAATGAAAAACTGTTTTTT.

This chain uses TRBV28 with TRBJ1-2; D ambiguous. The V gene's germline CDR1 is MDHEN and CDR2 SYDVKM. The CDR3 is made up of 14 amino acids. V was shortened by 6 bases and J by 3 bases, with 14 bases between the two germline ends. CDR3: CASSPSGRDYGYTF. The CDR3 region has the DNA TGTGCCAGCAGCCCCTCCGGGAGAGACTATGGCTACACCTTC.

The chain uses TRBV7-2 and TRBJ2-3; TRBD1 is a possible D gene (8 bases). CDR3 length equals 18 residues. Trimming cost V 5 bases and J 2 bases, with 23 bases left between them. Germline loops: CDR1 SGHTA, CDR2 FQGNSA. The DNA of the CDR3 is TGTGCCAGCAGCCCAGGGCGGGGGACAGGATACTCCACAGATACGCAGTATTTT. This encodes CASSPGRGTGYSTDTQYF.

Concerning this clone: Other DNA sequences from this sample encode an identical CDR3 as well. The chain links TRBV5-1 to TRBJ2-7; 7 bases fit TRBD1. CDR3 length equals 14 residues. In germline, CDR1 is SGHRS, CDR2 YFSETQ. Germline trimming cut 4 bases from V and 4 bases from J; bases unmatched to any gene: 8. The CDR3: CASSLGDSRYEQYF. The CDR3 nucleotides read TGCGCCAGCAGCCTGGGGGACAGCCGATACGAGCAGTACTTC.